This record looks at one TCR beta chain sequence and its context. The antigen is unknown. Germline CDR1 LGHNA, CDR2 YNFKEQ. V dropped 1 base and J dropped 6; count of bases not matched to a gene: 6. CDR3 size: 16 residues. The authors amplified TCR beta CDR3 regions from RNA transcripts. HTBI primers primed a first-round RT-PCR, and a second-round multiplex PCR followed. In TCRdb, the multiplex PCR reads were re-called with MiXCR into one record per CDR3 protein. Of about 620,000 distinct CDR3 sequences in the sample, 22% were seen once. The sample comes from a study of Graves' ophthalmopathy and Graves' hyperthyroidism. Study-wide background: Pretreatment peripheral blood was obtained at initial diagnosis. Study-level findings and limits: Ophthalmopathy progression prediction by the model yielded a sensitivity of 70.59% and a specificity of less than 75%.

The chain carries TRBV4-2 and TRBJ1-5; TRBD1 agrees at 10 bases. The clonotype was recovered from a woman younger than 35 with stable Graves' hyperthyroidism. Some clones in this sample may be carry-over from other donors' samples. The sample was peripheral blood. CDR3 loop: CASSQARDRGIQPQHF. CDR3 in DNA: TGTGCCAGCAGCCAAGCCCGGGACAGGGGAATTCAGCCCCAGCATTTT.